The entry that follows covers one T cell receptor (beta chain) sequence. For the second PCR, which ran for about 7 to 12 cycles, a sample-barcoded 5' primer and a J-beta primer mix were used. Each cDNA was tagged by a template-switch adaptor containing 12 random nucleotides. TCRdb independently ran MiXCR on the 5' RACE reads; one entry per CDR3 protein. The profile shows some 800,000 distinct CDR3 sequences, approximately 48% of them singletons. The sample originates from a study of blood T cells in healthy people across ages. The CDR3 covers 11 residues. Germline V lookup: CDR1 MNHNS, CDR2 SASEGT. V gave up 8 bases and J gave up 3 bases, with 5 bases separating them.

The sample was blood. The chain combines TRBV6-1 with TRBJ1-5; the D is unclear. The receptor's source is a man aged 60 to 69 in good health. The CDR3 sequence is CASGINQPQHF. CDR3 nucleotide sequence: TGTGCCAGCGGAATCAATCAGCCCCAGCATTTT.